This TCR beta chain was observed in a study of spatial heterogeneity in lung cancer. Time point here: sample taken at primary tumor resection. Frozen PBMC, nontumor lung or tumor provided whole RNA, which was sequenced unsorted. Untreated early-stage non-small cell lung cancer patients, some 70 in total, were the donors. V shed 2 bases and J shed 2 bases, with 9 bases lying between them. This CDR3 has 15 residues. Looked up from germline, CDR1 is MNHEY and CDR2 is SMNVEV (reference sequence). Study-wide results and limits: Compared with follow-up, resection was when ubiquitous expanded tumor TCRs appeared in blood more.

In the library, each TCR cDNA molecule bore its own unique molecular identifier. In TCRdb, the 5' RACE reads were re-called with MiXCR into one record per CDR3 protein. The sample consists of roughly 54,000 distinct CDR3 sequences, 7.5% to 8% of them appearing once. This clonotype has at least ten counts. Its antigen is not identified. The sequencing used PBMCs, collected at surgery. The source is a female donor with early-stage non-small cell lung cancer. The V gene is TRBV27, the J gene TRBJ2-2, with D perhaps TRBD2 (5 bases). The DNA for the CDR3 is TGTGCCAGCAGTTTAATAGGAGGCAACACCGGGGAGCTGTTTTTT. Protein sequence: CASSLIGGNTGELFF.